The subject of this entry is one TCR beta chain. Its antigen is currently unknown. The unsorted samples took about 90 million PBMCs to get genomic DNA. V was cut by 8 bases and J by 1 base, with 11 bases left in between. The CDR3 covers 14 residues. Germline CDR1 is SGHDN and CDR2 is FVKESK. This sample is drawn from a study of shared clonotypes between healthy human individuals. The wider study: A couple of women and a few men aged 18 to 49 served as donors.

Points from the study as a whole: Sharing of clonotypes among donors was expected to vary with sequencing depth.

Unsorted PBMC contributed 250 to 350 ng DNA, around 30,000 T cell genomes, to each replicate PCR. The data were produced by immunoSEQ multiplex PCR, yet TCRdb's version contains in-frame clones alone and is incomplete. The sample has fewer than 600,000 clones; around 79% are singletons. This clonotype was sampled from a woman in her thirties or forties in good health. Some clones in this sample may be carry-over from other donors' samples. The gene calls are TRBV14 and TRBJ2-2; D unresolved. The sequenced sample was PBMCs. CDR3 bases: TGTGCCAGCCGAGGATGGGGGAACACCGGGGAGCTGTTTTTT. It specifies CASRGWGNTGELFF.